This TCR beta chain was captured by sequencing in a study of cytomegalovirus exposure and HLA in healthy donors. For the study at large: For the approximately 430 genotyped donors, 75% to 90% fell within the Caucasian-associated ancestry cluster.

At sampling all donors were nominally healthy, likely with unrecorded immune exposures. CDR1 is SGHNT, CDR2 YYREEE, per germline (reference sequence). V lost 0 bases, J lost 3 bases, and 12 bases lay in between. The CDR3 totals 15 residues. The PCR made use of 60 Vbeta and 13 Jbeta primers. Profiled with immunoSEQ multiplex PCR; TCRdb holds only in-frame clones, not every one. The sample has some 120,000 clones; around a tenth are singletons. Overall study results and limits: Researchers reported in a later analysis that a missense DCLRE1C variant was tied to TCR beta V- and J-gene trimming. In a later analysis, HLA-associated TCR beta chains were more clonally expanded than equally common others.

Concerning this clone itself: Its specificity is unknown.

Sequencing was done on a sample of PBMCs. The chain is built from TRBV5-4 and TRBJ1-1; maybe TRBD1 (5 bases). This sequence originates from a man aged 25-45 years in good health and CMV-seronegative. CDR3 in DNA: TGTGCCAGCAGCTTGGCCTTGTGGGACTACACTGAAGCTTTCTTT. Its protein product is CASSLALWDYTEAFF.